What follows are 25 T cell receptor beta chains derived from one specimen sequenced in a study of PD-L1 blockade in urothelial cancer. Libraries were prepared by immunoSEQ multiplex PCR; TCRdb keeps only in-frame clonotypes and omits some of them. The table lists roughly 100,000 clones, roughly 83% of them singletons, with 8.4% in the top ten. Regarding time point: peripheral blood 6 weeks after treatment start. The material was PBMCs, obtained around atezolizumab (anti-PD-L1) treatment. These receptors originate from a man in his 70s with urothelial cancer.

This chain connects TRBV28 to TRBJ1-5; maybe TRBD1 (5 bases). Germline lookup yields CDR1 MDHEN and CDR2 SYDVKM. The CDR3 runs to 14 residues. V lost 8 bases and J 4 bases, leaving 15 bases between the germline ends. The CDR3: CASASGGANQPQHF. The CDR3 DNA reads TGTGCCAGCGCTTCGGGAGGGGCAAATCAGCCCCAGCATTTT.

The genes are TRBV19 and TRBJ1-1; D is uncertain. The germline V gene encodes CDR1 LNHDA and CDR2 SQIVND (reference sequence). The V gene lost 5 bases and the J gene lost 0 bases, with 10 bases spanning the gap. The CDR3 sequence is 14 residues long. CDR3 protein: CASSDGDLNTEAFF. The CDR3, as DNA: TGTGCCAGTAGTGACGGGGATCTGAACACTGAAGCTTTCTTT.

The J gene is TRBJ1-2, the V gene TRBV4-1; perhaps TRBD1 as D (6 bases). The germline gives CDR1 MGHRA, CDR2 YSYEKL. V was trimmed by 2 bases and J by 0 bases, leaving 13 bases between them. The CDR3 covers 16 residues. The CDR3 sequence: CASSQTGNGANYGYTF. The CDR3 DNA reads TGCGCCAGCAGCCAAACAGGGAACGGGGCTAACTATGGCTACACCTTC.

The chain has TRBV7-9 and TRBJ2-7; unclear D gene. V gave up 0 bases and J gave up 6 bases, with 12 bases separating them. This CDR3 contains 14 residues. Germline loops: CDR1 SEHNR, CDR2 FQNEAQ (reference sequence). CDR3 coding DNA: TGTGCCAGCAGCTTAGCGGGCGAAGATGGCGAGCAGTACTTC. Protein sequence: CASSLAGEDGEQYF.

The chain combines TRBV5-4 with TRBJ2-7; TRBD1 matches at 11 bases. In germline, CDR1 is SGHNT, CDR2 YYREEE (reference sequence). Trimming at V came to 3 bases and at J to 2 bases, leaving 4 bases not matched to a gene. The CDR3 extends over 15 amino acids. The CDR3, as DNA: TGTGCCAGCAGCTCGGGGGGACAGGGGGCCTACGAGCAGTACTTC. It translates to CASSSGGQGAYEQYF.

CDR3 in DNA: TGTGCCAGCAGTTACTCGGCGCAGGGTGAAGAGACCCAGTACTTC. Translating gives CASSYSAQGEETQYF. This chain joins TRBV6-6 and TRBJ2-5; D possibly corresponds to TRBD1 (5 bases). There are 15 residues in the CDR3. Germline lookup yields CDR1 MNHNY and CDR2 SVGAGI (reference sequence). V was shortened by 0 bases and J by 3 bases, with 11 bases between the two germline ends.

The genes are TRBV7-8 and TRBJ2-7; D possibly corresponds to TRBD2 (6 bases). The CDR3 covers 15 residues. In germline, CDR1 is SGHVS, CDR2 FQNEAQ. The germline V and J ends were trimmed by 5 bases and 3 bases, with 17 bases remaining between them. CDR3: CASSLGLAPDYEQYF. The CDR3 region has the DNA TGTGCCAGCAGCCTGGGACTTGCCCCGGACTACGAGCAGTACTTC.

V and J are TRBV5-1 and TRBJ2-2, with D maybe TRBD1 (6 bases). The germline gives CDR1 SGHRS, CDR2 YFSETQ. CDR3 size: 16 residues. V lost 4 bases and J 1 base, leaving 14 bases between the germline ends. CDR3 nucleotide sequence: TGCGCCAGCAGCCCCATGAGAGGGGGGAACACCGGGGAGCTGTTTTTT. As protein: CASSPMRGGNTGELFF.

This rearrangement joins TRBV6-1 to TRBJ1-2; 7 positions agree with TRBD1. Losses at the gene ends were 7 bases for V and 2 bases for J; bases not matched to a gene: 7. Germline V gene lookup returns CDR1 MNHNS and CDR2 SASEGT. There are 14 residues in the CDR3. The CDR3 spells CASTYSGQNYGYTF. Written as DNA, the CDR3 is TGTGCCAGCACGTACTCGGGACAGAACTATGGCTACACCTTC.

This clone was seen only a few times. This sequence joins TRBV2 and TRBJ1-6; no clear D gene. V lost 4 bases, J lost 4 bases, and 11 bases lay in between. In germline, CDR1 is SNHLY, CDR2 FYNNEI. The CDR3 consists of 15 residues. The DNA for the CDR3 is TGTGCCAGCAGTGTTGCCAGGCCTTATAATTCACCCCTCCACTTT. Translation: CASSVARPYNSPLHF. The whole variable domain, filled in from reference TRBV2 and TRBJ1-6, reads EPEVTQTPSHQVTQMGQEVILRCVPISNHLYFYWYRQILGQKVEFLVSFYNNEISEKSEIFDDQFSVERPDGSNFTLKIRSTKLEDSAMYFCASSVARPYNSPLHFGNGTRLTVT.

CDR3 loop: CASSSGDYGYTF. The CDR3 DNA sequence: TGTGCCAGCAGCAGCGGAGACTATGGCTACACCTTC. The V call is TRBV6-5, the J call TRBJ1-2, with D unresolved. Trimming shortened V by 6 bases and J by 3 bases, and 8 bases separated the two germline ends. CDR1 and CDR2 from the germline V gene are MNHEY and SVGAGI. The CDR3 loop spans 12 amino acids.

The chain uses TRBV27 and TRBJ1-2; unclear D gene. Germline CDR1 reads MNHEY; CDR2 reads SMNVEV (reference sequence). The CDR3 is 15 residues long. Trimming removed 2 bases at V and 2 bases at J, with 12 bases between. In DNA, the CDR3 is TGTGCCAGCAGTTTAAGCCCCACGGGGAACTATGGCTACACCTTC. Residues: CASSLSPTGNYGYTF.

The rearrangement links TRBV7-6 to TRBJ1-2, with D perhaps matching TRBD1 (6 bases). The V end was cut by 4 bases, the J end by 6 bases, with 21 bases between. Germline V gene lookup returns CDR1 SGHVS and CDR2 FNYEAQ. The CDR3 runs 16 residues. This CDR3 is CASSSQEKTGSDGYTF. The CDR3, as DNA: TGTGCCAGCAGCTCACAAGAAAAGACAGGCAGTGATGGCTACACCTTC.

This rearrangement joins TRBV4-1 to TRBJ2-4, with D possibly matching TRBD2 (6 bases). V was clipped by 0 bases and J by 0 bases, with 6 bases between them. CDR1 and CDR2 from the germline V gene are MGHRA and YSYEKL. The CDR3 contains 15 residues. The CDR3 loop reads CASSQEGLAKNIQYF. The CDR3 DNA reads TGCGCCAGCAGCCAAGAGGGACTAGCCAAAAACATTCAGTACTTC.

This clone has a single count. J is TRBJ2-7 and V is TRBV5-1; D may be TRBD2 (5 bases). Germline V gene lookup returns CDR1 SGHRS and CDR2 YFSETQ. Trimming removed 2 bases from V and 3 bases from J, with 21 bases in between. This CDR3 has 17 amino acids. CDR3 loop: CASSLGLRTSLIYEQYF. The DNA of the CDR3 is TGCGCCAGCAGCTTAGGATTGCGGACTTCCCTTATCTACGAGCAGTACTTC.

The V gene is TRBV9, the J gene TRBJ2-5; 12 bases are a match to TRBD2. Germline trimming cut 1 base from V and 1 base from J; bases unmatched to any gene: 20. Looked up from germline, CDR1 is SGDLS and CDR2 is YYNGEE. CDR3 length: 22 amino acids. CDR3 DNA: TGTGCCAGCAGCGTATCAACCTCGACTAGCGGGAGTTACCGACCCGCCCAAGAGACCCAGTACTTC. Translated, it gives CASSVSTSTSGSYRPAQETQYF.

The CDR3 here is CASSYSTGRNQPQHF. CDR3 DNA: TGTGCCAGCAGTTACTCGACAGGGCGCAATCAGCCCCAGCATTTT. The chain is built from TRBV6-6 and TRBJ1-5; 7 bases line up with TRBD1. V lost 0 bases to trimming and J lost 2 bases; unmatched junction nucleotides: 1. CDR3 length: 15 residues. CDR1 and CDR2 from the germline V gene are MNHNY and SVGAGI (reference sequence).

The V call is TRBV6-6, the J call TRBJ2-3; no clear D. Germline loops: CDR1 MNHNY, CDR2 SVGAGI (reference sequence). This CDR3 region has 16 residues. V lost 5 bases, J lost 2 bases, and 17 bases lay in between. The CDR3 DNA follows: TGTGCCAGCAGTCCGGAGAAGCGTGCTCCCACAGATACGCAGTATTTT. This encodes CASSPEKRAPTDTQYF.

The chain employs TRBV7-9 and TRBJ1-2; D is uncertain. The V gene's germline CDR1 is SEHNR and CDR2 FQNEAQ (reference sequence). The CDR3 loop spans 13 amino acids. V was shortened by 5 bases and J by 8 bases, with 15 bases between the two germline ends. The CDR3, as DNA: TGTGCCAGCAGCGATTCACGGGAACAAGGCTACACCTTC. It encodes CASSDSREQGYTF.

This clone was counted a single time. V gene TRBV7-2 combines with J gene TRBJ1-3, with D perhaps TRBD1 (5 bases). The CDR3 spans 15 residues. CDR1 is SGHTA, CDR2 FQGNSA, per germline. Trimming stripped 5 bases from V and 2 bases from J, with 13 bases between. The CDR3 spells CASSPPTGPGNTIYF. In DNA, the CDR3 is TGTGCCAGCAGCCCCCCCACAGGTCCTGGAAACACCATATATTTT.

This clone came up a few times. The CDR3 nucleotides are TGCGCCAGCAGCTTGGATTCAAATTTCCCCGGAAACACCATATATTTT. This encodes CASSLDSNFPGNTIYF. The chain combines TRBV5-1 with TRBJ1-3; D is unresolved. V lost 0 bases to trimming and J lost 4 bases, with 14 bases between them. Germline CDR1 and CDR2: SGHRS and YFSETQ. This CDR3 is 16 amino acids long.

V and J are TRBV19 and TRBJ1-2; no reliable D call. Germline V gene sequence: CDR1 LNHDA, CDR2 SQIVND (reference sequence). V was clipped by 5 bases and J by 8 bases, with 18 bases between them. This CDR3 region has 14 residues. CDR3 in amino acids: CASSSMGAIWGYTF. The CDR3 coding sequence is TGTGCCAGTAGTTCGATGGGAGCGATTTGGGGCTACACCTTC. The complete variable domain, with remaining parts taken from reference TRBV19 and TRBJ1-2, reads DGGITQSPKYLFRKEGQNVTLSCEQNLNHDAMYWYRQDPGQGLRLIYYSQIVNDFQKGDIAEGYSVSREKKESFPLTVTSAQKNPTAFYLCASSSMGAIWGYTFGSGTRLTVV.

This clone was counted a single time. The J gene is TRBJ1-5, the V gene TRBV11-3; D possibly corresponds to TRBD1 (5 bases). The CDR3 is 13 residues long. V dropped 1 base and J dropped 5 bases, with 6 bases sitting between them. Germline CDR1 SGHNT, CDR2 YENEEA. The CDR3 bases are TGTGCCAGCAGCTTAGCCAGGGATCAGCCCCAGCATTTT. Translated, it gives CASSLARDQPQHF.

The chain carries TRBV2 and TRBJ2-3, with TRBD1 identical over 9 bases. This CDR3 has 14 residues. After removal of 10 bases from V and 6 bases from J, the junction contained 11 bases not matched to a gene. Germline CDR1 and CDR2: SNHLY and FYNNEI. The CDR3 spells CATPGQGEGDTQYF. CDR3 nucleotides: TGTGCCACCCCGGGACAGGGTGAGGGGGATACGCAGTATTTT.

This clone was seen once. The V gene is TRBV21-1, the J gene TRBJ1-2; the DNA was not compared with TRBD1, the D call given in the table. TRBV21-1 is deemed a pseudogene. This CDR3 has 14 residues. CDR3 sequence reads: CASGHRIPNYGYTF. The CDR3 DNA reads TGTGCCAGCGGCCACAGGATTCCTAACTATGGCTACACCTTC.